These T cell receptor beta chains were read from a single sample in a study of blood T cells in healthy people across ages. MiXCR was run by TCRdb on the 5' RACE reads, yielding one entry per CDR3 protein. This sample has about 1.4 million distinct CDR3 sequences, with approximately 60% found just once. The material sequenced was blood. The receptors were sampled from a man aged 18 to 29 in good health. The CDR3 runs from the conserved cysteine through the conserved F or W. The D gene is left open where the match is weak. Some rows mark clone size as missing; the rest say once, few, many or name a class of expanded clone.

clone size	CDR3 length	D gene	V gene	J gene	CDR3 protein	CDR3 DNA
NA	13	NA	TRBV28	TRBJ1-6	CASSHVRNSPLHF	TGTGCCAGCAGTCACGTACGCAATTCACCCCTCCACTTT
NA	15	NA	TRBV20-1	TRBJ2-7	CSASSGAELSYEQYF	TGCAGTGCTAGTTCCGGGGCGGAACTCTCCTACGAGCAGTACTTC
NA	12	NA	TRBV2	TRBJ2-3	CASADGTDTQYF	TGTGCCAGCGCGGATGGCACAGATACGCAGTATTTT
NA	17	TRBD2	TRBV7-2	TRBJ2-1	CATSPLDGGIYPNEQFF	TGTGCCACCAGCCCGCTAGACGGGGGGATCTACCCGAATGAGCAGTTCTTC
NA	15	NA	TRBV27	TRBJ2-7	CASRYGSGSPYEQYF	TGTGCCAGCAGATATGGGTCAGGGTCACCCTACGAGCAGTACTTC
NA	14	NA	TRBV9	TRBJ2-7	CASSVAGLPYEQYF	TGTGCCAGCAGCGTAGCGGGGCTACCCTACGAGCAGTACTTC
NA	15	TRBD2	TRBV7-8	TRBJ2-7	CASSLQWGGVYEQYF	TGTGCCAGCAGCTTACAGTGGGGGGGAGTGTACGAGCAGTACTTC
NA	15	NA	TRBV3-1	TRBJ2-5	CASSQLTGPYNEQYF	TGTGCCAGCAGCCAACTAACCGGTCCTTACAATGAGCAGTACTTC
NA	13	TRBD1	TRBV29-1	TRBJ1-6	CSVAQGGNSPLHF	TGCAGCGTTGCTCAGGGGGGTAATTCACCCCTCCACTTT
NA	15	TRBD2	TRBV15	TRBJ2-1	CATRIPGLAGAEQFF	TGTGCCACCAGGATACCGGGACTAGCGGGAGCTGAGCAGTTCTTC
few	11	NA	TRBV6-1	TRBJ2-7	CASMGGSEQYF	TGTGCCAGCATGGGGGGAAGCGAGCAGTACTTC
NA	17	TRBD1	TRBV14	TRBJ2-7	CASSQSSTGTGPREQYF	TGTGCCAGCAGCCAAAGTTCTACCGGGACAGGGCCTCGCGAGCAGTACTTC
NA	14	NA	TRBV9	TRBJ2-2	CASSVGGRPGELFF	TGTGCCAGCAGCGTAGGTGGTAGACCTGGGGAGCTGTTTTTT
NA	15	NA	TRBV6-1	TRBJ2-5	CASSLSIGDGETQYF	TGTGCCAGCAGCCTAAGCATCGGAGATGGAGAGACCCAGTACTTC
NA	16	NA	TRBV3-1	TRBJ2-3	CASSQWGTSSADTQYF	TGTGCCAGCAGCCAATGGGGCACAAGCAGCGCAGATACGCAGTATTTT
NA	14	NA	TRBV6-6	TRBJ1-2	CASSTSDSYYGYTF	NA
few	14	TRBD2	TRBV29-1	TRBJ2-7	CSVIQTSGRYEQYF	TGCAGCGTTATCCAGACTAGCGGGAGGTACGAGCAGTACTTC
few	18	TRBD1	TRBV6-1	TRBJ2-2	CASSPRGARGLVNGELFF	TGTGCCAGCAGTCCCCGCGGTGCCAGGGGGTTAGTCAACGGGGAGCTGTTTTTT
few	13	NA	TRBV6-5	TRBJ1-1	CASGGGFNTEAFF	TGTGCCAGCGGAGGGGGTTTTAACACTGAAGCTTTCTTT
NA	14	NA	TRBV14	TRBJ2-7	CASSPRDGGDEQYF	TGTGCCAGCAGCCCCCGGGACGGGGGCGACGAGCAGTACTTC
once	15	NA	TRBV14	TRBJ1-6	CASSQVRAAHSPLHF	TGTGCCAGCAGCCAAGTGAGAGCCGCTCATTCACCCCTCCACTTT
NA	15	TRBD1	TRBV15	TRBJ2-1	CATSRRQGARDEQFF	TGTGCCACCAGCAGGCGACAGGGGGCGCGGGATGAGCAGTTCTTC
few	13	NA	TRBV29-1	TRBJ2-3	CSNGRGLTDTQYF	TGCAGCAACGGACGGGGACTCACAGATACGCAGTATTTT
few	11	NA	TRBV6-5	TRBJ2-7	CAPAARAFQYF	TGTGCCCCAGCGGCCCGGGCCTTTCAGTACTTC
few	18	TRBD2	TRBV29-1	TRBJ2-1	CSVGASGRLSSSYNEQFF	TGCAGCGTTGGGGCTAGCGGGAGACTATCAAGCTCCTACAATGAGCAGTTCTTC
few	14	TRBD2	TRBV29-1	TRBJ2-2	CSVRLAGDTGELFF	TGCAGCGTCAGACTAGCGGGAGACACCGGGGAGCTGTTTTTT
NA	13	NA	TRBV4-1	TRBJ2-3	CASSQAWGSPRYF	TGCGCCAGCAGCCAAGCTTGGGGGAGCCCACGGTATTTT
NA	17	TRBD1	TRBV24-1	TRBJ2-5	CATSDGTGEARKETQYF	TGTGCCACCAGTGATGGGACAGGGGAGGCGCGTAAAGAGACCCAGTACTTC
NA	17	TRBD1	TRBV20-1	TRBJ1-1	CSARGPTGGAENTEAFF	TGCAGTGCTAGAGGCCCCACAGGGGGCGCGGAGAACACTGAAGCTTTCTTT
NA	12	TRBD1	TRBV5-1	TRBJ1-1	CASSWGTAEAFF	TGCGCCAGCAGCTGGGGGACAGCTGAAGCTTTCTTT
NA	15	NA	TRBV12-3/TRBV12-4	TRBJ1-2	CASTNTGSLWDGYTF	TGTGCCAGCACTAATACAGGGTCCCTATGGGATGGCTACACCTTC
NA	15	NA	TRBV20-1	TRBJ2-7	CSARGSGESSYEQYF	TGCAGTGCTAGAGGTTCGGGGGAGTCCTCCTACGAGCAGTACTTC
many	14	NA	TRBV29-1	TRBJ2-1	CSVGGSQSYNEQFF	TGCAGCGTTGGAGGGAGCCAATCCTACAATGAGCAGTTCTTC
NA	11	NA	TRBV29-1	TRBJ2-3	CSSEGPDTQYF	TGCAGCTCGGAGGGCCCAGATACGCAGTATTTT
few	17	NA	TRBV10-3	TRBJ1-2	CAISDGGLRVRGYGYTF	TGTGCCATCAGTGACGGCGGTCTCAGGGTTCGGGGCTATGGCTACACCTTC
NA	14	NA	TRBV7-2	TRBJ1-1	CASSSSTRYTEAFF	TGTGCCAGCAGCTCCTCGACCCGTTACACTGAAGCTTTCTTT
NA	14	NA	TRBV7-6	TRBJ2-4	CASSLEADRHIQYF	TGTGCCAGCAGCTTAGAAGCCGATCGGCACATTCAGTACTTC
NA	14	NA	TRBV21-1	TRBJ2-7	CASSNRGDTYEQYF	TGTGCCAGCAGCAACAGGGGCGATACCTACGAGCAGTACTTC
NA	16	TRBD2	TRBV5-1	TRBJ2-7	CASSLGPAGVRYEQYF	TGCGCCAGCAGCTTGGGACCAGCGGGAGTGCGGTACGAGCAGTACTTC
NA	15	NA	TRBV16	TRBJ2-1	CASSQSGASYNEQFF	TGTGCCAGCAGCCAATCGGGTGCTTCCTACAATGAGCAGTTCTTC
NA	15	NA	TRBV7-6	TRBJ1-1	CASSWPGLMNTEAFF	TGTGCCAGCAGCTGGCCGGGACTGATGAACACTGAAGCTTTCTTT
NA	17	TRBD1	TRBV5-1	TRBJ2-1	CASSPTGTGSPANEQFF	TGCGCCAGCAGCCCAACCGGGACAGGATCCCCTGCGAATGAGCAGTTCTTC
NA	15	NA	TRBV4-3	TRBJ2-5	CASSQEGAGRETQYF	TGCGCCAGCAGCCAAGAGGGCGCGGGGCGAGAGACCCAGTACTTC
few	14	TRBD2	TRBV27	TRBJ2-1	CASSRAGDYNEQFF	TGTGCCAGCAGTAGGGCGGGGGACTACAATGAGCAGTTCTTC
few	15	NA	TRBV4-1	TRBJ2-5	CASSQSKQSGETQYF	TGCGCCAGCAGCCAATCGAAACAGTCCGGGGAGACCCAGTACTTC